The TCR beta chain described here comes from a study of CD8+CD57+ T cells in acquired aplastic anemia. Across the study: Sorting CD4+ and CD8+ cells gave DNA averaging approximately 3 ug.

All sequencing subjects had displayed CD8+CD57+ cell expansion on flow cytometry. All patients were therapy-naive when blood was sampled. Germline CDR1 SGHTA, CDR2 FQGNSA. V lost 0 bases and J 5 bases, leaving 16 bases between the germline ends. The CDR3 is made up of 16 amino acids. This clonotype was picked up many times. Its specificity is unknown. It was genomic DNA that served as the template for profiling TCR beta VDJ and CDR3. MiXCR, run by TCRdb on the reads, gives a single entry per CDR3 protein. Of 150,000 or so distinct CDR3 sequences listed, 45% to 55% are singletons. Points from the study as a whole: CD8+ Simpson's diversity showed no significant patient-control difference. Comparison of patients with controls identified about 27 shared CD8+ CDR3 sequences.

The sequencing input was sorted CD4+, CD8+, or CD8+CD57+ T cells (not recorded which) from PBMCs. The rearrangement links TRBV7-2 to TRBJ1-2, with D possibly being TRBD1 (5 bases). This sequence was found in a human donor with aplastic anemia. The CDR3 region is CASSLAGQGLSYGYTF. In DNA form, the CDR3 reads TGTGCCAGCAGCTTAGCGGGGCAGGGTCTATCATATGGCTACACCTTC.